This T cell receptor beta chain derives from a study of cytomegalovirus exposure and HLA in healthy donors. A note on this clone: Its specificity is not known.

V shed 8 bases and J shed 4 bases, with 21 bases lying between them. CDR1 is SNHLY and CDR2 is FYNNEI in the germline V gene. This CDR3 contains 15 residues. The PCR ran on 60 Vbeta and 13 Jbeta primers. Using immunoSEQ multiplex PCR, the repertoire was profiled, and TCRdb retains in-frame clones only, with some absent. The table records some 160,000 clones, about 82% of them present only once. General study findings and limits: Presence/absence results assume similar sequencing depth per donor, which may not hold. Confirmation was obtained in vitro that a few CMV-associated chains are specific for CMV antigens.

The chain recombines TRBV2 with TRBJ2-7, with a tentative D call TRBD2 (6 bases). The clonotype comes from a male donor in good health and CMV-seronegative. The sample taken for sequencing was PBMCs. The DNA of the CDR3 is TGTGCCAGCGACGATCGGAGTAACGCGGGGTACGAGCAGTACTTC. Protein product: CASDDRSNAGYEQYF.